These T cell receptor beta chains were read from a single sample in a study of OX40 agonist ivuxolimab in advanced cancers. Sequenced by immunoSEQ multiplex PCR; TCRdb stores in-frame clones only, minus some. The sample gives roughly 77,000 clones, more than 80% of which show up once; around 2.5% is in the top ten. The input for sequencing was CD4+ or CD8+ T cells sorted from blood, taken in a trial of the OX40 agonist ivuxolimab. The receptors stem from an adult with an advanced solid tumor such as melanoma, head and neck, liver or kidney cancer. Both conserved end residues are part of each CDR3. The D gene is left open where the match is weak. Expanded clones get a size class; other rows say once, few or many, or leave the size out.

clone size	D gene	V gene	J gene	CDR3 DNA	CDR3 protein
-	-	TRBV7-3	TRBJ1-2	TGTGCCAGCAGCTTAAACCCGTCGGATGGCTACACCTTC	CASSLNPSDGYTF
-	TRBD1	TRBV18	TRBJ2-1	TGTGCCAGCTCACGGGACAGGAATTACAATGAGCAGTTCTTC	CASSRDRNYNEQFF
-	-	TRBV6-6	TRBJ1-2	TGTGCCAGCAGTTACTCGTTAGGGGACCATGGCTACACCTTC	CASSYSLGDHGYTF
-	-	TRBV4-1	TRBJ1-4	TGCGCCAGCAGCCAGGGGACCGGACAGCGAACAAAACTGTTTTTT	CASSQGTGQRTKLFF
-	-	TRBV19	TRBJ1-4	TGTGCCAGTAGTATTTCGACGGGGGCCTTCGGTGAAAAACTGTTTTTT	CASSISTGAFGEKLFF
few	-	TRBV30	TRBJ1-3	TGTGCCTGGAGTGGTGTGGCTGGAAACACCATATATTTT	CAWSGVAGNTIYF
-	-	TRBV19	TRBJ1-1	TGTGCCAGTAGTATTGGGAGGGACTTAGGGACTGAAGCTTTCTTT	CASSIGRDLGTEAFF
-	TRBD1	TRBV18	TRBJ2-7	TGTGCCAGCTCAGCACATCTACTACCGGGACAGGGGCCTTCGAGCGAGCAGTACTTC	CASSAHLLPGQGPSSEQYF
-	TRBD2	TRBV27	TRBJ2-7	TGTGCCAGCAGTTGGACTAGCGGGGGGGCCCTCGAGCAGTACTTC	CASSWTSGGALEQYF
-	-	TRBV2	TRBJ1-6	TGTGCCAGCAACCCCGCCTCCTATAATTCACCCCTCCACTTT	CASNPASYNSPLHF
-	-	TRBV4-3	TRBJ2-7	TGCGCCAGCAGCCCGGGGAGTAGGTCCTACGAGCAGTACTTC	CASSPGSRSYEQYF
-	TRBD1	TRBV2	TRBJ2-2	TGTGCCAGCAGTGAAGTGGGACAGGGGGCCGGGGAGCTGTTTTTT	CASSEVGQGAGELFF
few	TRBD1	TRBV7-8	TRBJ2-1	TGTGCCAGCAGCCTTACGGGACAGGGCAATGAGCAGTTCTTC	CASSLTGQGNEQFF
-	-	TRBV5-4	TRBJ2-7	TGTGCCAGCAGCTCCACCGGGACCGAGTACGAGCAGTACTTC	CASSSTGTEYEQYF
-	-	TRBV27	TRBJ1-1	TGTGCCAGCAGTCTTAACAGGGTTAACACTGAAGCTTTCTTT	CASSLNRVNTEAFF
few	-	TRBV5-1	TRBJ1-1	TGCGCCAGCAGCTCTGACCCCCAGAACACTGAAGCTTTCTTT	CASSSDPQNTEAFF
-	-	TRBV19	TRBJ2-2	TGTGCCAGCTACAATCCGCGGGGAAACACCGGGGAGCTGTTTTTT	CASYNPRGNTGELFF
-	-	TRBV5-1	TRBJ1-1	TGCGCCAGCAGCTTGCTACAGGGGAACACTGAAGCTTTCTTT	CASSLLQGNTEAFF
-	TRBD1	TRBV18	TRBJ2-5	TGTGCCAGCTCACTAGGGACAGGGCAAGAGACCCAGTACTTC	CASSLGTGQETQYF
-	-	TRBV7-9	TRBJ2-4	TGTGCCAGCAGCTTAAGGGGGGACAAACAGTACTTC	CASSLRGDKQYF
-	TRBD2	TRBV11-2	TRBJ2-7	TGTGCCAGCAGCTCGGGACTAGAAACCGAGCAGTACTTC	CASSSGLETEQYF
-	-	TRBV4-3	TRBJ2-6	TGCGCCAGCAGCCAAGATCGGTCCTTCTCTGGGGCCAACGTCCTGACTTTC	CASSQDRSFSGANVLTF
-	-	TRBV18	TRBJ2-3	TGTGCCAGCTCACCGGGAGGGGGGACGCAGTATTTT	CASSPGGGTQYF
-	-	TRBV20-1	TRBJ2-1	TGCAGTGCTAGTTACCACGATGAGCAGTTCTTC	CSASYHDEQFF
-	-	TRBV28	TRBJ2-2	TGTGCCAGCACCCCTCGCGGGCAGGTGAACACCGGGGAGCTGTTTTTT	CASTPRGQVNTGELFF
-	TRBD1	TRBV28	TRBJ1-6	TGTGCCAGCACACAGGGGGACCTTTCACCCCTCCACTTT	CASTQGDLSPLHF
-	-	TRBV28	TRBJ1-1	TGTGCCAGCAGTCTAGGGGGGGGCGTGAACACTGAAGCTTTCTTT	CASSLGGGVNTEAFF
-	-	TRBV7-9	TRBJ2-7	TGTGCCAGCAGCCCCCGTGGGGTCCGCTACGAGCAGTACTTC	CASSPRGVRYEQYF
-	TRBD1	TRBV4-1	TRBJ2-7	TGCGCCAGCAGCCCAGGGGGACGGTCCCACTACGAGCAGTACTTC	CASSPGGRSHYEQYF
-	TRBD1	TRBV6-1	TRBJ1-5	TGTGCCAGCAGCGCGGCCACAGGGGATGATCAGCCCCAGCATTTT	CASSAATGDDQPQHF
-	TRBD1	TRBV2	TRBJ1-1	TGTGCCAGCAGTGTCCCCGGGGACAGGGGGGGATCCACTGAAGCTTTCTTT	CASSVPGDRGGSTEAFF
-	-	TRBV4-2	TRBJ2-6	TGTGCCAGCAGCCAATCTAGTACCTCTGGGGCCAACGTCCTGACTTTC	CASSQSSTSGANVLTF
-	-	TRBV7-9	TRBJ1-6	TGTGCCAGCAGCTTAGGATTAAGGGGAAGGGATTCACCCCTCCACTTT	CASSLGLRGRDSPLHF
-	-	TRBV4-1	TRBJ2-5	TGCGCCAGCAGCCAAGGGCAGCAAGAGACCCAGTACTTC	CASSQGQQETQYF
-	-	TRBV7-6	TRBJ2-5	TGTGCCAGCAGCGCCAACTCGGAGACCCAGTACTTC	CASSANSETQYF
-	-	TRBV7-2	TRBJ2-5	TGTGCCAGCAGCTTGGGGGGCAGTCAAGAGACCCAGTACTTC	CASSLGGSQETQYF
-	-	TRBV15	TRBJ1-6	TGTGCCACCAGCAGAGGGAGTTCTTATAATTCACCCCTCCACTTT	CATSRGSSYNSPLHF
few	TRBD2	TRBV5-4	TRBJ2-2	TGTGCCAGCAGCTTGTCAAGCGGGGGAGACACCGGGGAGCTGTTTTTT	CASSLSSGGDTGELFF
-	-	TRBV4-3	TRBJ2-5	TGCGCCAGCAGCCAACAGAGGGCTATACAAGAGACCCAGTACTTC	CASSQQRAIQETQYF
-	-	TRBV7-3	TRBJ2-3	TGTGCCAGCAGAGATGGGTTAAGTACCACAGATACGCAGTATTTT	CASRDGLSTTDTQYF
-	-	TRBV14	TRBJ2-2	TGTGCCAGCAGCCTGGCAGGGAGAACCGGGGAGCTGTTTTTT	CASSLAGRTGELFF